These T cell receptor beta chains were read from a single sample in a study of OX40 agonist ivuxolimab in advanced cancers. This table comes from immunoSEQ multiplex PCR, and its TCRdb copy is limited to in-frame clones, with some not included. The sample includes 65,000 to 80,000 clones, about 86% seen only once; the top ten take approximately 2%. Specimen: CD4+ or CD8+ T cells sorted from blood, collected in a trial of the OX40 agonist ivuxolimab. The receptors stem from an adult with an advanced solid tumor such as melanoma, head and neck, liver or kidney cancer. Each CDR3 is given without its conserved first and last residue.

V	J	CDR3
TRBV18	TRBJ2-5	ASSLDRGGETQY
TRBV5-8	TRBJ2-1	ASSLNRASYNEQF
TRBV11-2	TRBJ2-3	ASSLDRLEYTQY
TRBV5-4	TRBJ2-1	ASSTAGLASNEQF
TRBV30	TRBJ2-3	AWSVPHTQY
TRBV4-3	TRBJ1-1	ASSQDRARGTEAF
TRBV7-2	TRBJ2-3	ASSLRASGYTDTQY
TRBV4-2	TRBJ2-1	ASSQGVAGGGNEQF
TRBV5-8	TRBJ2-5	ASSRRGANGETQY
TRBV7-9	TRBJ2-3	ASSLAVRGVTDTQY